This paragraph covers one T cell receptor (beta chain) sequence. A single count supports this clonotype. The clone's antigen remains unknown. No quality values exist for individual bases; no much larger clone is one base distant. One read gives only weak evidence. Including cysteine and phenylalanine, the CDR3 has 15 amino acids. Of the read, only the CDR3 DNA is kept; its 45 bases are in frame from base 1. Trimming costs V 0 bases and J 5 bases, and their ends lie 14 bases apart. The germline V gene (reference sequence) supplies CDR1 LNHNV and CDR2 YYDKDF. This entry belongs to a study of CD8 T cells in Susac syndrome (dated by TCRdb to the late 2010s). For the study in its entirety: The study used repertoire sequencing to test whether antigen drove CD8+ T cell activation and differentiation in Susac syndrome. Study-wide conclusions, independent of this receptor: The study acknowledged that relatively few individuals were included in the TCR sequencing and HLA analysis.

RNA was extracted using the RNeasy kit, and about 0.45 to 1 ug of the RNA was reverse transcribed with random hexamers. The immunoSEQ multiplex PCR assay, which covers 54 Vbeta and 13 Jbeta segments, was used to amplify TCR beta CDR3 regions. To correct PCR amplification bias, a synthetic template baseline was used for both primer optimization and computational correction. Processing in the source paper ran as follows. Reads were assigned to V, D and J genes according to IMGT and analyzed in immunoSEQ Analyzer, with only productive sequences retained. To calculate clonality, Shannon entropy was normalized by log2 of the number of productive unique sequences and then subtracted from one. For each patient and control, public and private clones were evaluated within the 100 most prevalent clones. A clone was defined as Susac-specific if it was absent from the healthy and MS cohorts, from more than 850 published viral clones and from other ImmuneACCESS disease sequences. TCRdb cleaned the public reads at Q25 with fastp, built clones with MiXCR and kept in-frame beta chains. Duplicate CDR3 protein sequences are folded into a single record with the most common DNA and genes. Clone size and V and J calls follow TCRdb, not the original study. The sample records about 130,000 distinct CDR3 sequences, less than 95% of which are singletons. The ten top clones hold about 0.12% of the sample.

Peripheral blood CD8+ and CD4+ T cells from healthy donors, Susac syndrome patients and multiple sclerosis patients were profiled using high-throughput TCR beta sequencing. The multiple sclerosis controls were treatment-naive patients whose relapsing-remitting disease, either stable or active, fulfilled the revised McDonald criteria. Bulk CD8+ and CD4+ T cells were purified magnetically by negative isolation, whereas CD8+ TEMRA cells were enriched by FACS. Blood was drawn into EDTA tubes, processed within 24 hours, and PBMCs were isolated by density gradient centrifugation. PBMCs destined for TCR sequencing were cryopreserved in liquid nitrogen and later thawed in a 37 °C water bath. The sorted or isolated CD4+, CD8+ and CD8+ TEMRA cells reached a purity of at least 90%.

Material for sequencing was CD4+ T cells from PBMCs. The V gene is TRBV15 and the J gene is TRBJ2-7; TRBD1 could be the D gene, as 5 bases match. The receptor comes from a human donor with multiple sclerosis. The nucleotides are TGTGCCACCAGCAGAGATAGGAGCTGGGGCGACGAGCAGTACTTC. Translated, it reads CATSRDRSWGDEQYF. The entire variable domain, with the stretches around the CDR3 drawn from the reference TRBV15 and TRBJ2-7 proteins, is DAMVIQNPRYQVTQFGKPVTLSCSQTLNHNVMYWYQQKSSQAPKLLFHYYDKDFNNEADTPDNFQSRRPNTSFCFLDIRSPGLGDTAMYLCATSRDRSWGDEQYFGPGTRLTVT.